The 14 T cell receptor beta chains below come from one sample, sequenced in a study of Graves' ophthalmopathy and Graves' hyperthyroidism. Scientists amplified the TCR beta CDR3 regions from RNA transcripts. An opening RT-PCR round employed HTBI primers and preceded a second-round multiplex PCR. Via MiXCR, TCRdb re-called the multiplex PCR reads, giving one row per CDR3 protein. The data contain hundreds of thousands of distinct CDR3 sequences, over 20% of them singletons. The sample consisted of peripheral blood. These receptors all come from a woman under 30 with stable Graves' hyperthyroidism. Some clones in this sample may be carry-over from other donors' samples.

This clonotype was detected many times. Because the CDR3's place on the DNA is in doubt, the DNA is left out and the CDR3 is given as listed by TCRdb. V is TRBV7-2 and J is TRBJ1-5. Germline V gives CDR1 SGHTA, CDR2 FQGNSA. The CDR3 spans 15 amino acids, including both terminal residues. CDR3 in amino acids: CASSPSGRVAQPQHF.

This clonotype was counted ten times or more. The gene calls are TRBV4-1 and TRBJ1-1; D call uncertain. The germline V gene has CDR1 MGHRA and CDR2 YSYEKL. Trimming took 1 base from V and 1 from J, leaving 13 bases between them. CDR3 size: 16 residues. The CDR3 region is CASSQASYLPNTEAFF. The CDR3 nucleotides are TGCGCCAGCAGCCAAGCCTCATACCTACCGAACACTGAAGCTTTCTTT.

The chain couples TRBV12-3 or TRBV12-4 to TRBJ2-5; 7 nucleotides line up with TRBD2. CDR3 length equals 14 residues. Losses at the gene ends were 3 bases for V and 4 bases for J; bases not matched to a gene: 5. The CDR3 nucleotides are TGTGCCAGCAGTTTTCGGGTAGCGGGAGAGACCCAGTACTTC. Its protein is CASSFRVAGETQYF.

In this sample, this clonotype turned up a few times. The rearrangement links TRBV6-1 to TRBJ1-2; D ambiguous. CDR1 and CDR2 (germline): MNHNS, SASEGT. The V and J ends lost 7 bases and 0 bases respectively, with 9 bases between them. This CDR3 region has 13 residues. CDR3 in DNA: TGTGCCAGCACACTGGCAGCTAACTATGGCTACACCTTC. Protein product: CASTLAANYGYTF.

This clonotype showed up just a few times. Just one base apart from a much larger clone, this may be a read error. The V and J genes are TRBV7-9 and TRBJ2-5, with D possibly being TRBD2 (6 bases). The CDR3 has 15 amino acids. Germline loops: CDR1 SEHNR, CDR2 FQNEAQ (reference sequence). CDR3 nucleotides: TGTGCCATCAGCATTCGGCGGGGTACCCAAGAGACCCAGTACTTC. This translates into CAISIRRGTQETQYF.

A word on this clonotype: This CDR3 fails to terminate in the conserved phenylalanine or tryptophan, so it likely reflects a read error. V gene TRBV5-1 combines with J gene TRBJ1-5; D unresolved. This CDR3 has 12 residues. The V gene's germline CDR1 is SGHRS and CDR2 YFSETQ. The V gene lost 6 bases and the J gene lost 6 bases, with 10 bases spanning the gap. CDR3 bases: TGCGCCAGCATAAGCCCCGCTCAGCCCCAGCATTTG. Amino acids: CASISPAQPQHL.

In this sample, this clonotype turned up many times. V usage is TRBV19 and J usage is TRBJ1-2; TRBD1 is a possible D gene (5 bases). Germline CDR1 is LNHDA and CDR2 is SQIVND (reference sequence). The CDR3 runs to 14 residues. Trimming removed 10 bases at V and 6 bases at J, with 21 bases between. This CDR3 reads CATQDPRRDDGYTF. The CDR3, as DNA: TGTGCCACCCAAGACCCGCGTAGGGACGATGGCTACACCTTC.

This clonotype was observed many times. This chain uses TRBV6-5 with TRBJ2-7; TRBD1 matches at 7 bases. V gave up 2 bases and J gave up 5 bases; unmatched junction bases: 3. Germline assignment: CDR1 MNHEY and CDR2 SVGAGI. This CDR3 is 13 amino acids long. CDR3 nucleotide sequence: TGTGCCAGCAGTTACCCCGGGACAGACGAGCAGTACTTC. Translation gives CASSYPGTDEQYF.

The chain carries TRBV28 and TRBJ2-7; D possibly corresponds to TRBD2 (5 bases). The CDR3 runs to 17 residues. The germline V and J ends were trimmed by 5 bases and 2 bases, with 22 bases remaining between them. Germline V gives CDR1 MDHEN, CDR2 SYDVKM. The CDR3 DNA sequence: TGTGCCAGCAGTCCAGAGAGACGACTAAGAGAAACCTACGAGCAGTACTTC. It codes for CASSPERRLRETYEQYF.

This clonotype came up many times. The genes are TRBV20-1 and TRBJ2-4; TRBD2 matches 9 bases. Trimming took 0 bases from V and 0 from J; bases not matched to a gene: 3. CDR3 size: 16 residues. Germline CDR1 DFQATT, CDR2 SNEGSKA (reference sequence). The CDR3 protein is CSAREGLAIAKNIQYF. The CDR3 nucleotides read TGCAGTGCTAGAGAAGGACTAGCGATAGCCAAAAACATTCAGTACTTC.

CDR3: CASSYEWTGDEQYF. CDR3 DNA sequence: TGTGCCAGCAGTTACGAATGGACAGGGGACGAGCAGTACTTC. This chain joins TRBV6-5 and TRBJ2-7; 9 bases line up with TRBD1. Germline V gives CDR1 MNHEY, CDR2 SVGAGI. CDR3 length equals 14 residues. Trimming at V came to 2 bases and at J to 5 bases, leaving 4 bases not matched to a gene.

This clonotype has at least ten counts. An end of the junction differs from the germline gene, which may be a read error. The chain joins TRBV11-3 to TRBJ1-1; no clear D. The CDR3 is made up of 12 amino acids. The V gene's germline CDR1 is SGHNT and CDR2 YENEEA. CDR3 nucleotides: TGTGCCAGCAGCTTAGATAACAGTGAAGCTTTCTTT. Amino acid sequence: CASSLDNSEAFF.

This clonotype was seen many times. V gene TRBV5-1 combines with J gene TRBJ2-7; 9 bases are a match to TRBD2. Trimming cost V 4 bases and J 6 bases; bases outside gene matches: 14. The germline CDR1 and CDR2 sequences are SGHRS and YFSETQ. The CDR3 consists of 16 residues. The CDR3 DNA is TGCGCCAGCAGCCCACGGATTAGCGGGAGCTCCGGCGAGCAGTACTTC. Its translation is CASSPRISGSSGEQYF.

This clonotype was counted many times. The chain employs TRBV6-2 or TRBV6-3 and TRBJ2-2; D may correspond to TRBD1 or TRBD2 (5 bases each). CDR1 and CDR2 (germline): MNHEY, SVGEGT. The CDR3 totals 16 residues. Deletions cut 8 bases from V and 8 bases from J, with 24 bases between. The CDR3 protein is CASADNPGTKAGELFF. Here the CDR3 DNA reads TGTGCCAGCGCCGACAATCCCGGGACCAAGGCAGGGGAGCTGTTTTTT.